Detailed here is one TCR beta chain. The antigen remains unidentified. The data stem from a study of blood T cells in healthy people across ages. Overall study: There was about one barcoded beta molecule captured by template switching per two T cells.

The use of a sample-barcoded 5' primer and a J-beta primer mix characterized a second PCR of roughly 6 to 11 cycles. Every sample gave at least 2.5 million paired-end reads containing CDR3. TCRdb recomputed calls from the 5' RACE reads with MiXCR, one row per CDR3 protein. The table includes about 830,000 distinct CDR3 sequences, approximately 65% detected once. The V gene's germline CDR1 is DFQATT and CDR2 SNEGSKA (reference sequence). The CDR3 consists of 15 residues. Trimming left V 0 bases short and J 2 bases short, with 12 bases between. Study-wide results and caveats: Both higher diversity and more naive CD4+ cells marked long-lived donors when set against aged donors.

Sequencing was performed on blood. This receptor was taken from a man aged 25-45 years in good health. The V call is TRBV20-1, the J call TRBJ2-3; D gene unclear. This CDR3 reads CSARDLGVHTDTQYF. CDR3 nucleotide sequence: TGCAGTGCTAGAGATCTAGGAGTGCACACAGATACGCAGTATTTT.